The 3 T cell receptor beta chains in this list originate from one sample, sequenced in a study of cytomegalovirus exposure and HLA in healthy donors. Researchers ran the PCR with 60 Vbeta and 13 Jbeta primers. TCRdb's table, derived via immunoSEQ multiplex PCR, lists solely in-frame clones and lacks some. The data show more than 95,000 clones, approximately 69% seen once. Source material: PBMCs. Receptors were obtained from a middle-aged man in good health and CMV-seropositive.

The chain is built from TRBV19 and TRBJ2-2; possible D gene TRBD1, 5 bases. The CDR3 covers 14 residues. Trimming pared 3 bases from V and 5 bases from J, leaving 10 bases between. Germline V gene lookup returns CDR1 LNHDA and CDR2 SQIVND (reference sequence). CDR3 bases: TGTGCCAGTAGTATCCAGGGTACGACCGGGGAGCTGTTTTTT. Translated, it gives CASSIQGTTGELFF. Together with reference TRBV19 and TRBJ2-2, the CDR3 gives the full variable domain: DGGITQSPKYLFRKEGQNVTLSCEQNLNHDAMYWYRQDPGQGLRLIYYSQIVNDFQKGDIAEGYSVSREKKESFPLTVTSAQKNPTAFYLCASSIQGTTGELFFGEGSRLTVL.

This rearrangement joins TRBV7-2 to TRBJ2-6, with a weak D call TRBD2 (6 bases). Germline CDR1 is SGHTA and CDR2 is FQGNSA. Trimming shortened V by 5 bases and J by 2 bases, and 10 bases separated the two germline ends. The CDR3 extends over 15 amino acids. The DNA of the CDR3 is TGTGCCAGCAGCAAGGCGGGACCTGGGGCCAACGTCCTGACTTTC. Translation gives CASSKAGPGANVLTF.

This chain uses TRBV7-2 with TRBJ2-1; the D gene is possibly TRBD2 (6 bases). The CDR3 contains 15 residues. Trimming took off 4 bases at V and 2 bases at J, with 12 bases between the two ends. The germline CDR1 and CDR2 sequences are SGHTA and FQGNSA. CDR3 sequence reads: CASSSTSSTYNEQFF. The CDR3 bases are TGTGCCAGCAGCTCGACTAGTTCAACCTACAATGAGCAGTTCTTC. The whole variable domain, filled in from reference TRBV7-2 and TRBJ2-1, reads GAGVSQSPSNKVTEKGKDVELRCDPISGHTALYWYRQSLGQGLEFLIYFQGNSAPDKSGLPSDRFSAERTGGSVSTLTIQRTQQEDSAVYLCASSSTSSTYNEQFFGPGTRLTVL.